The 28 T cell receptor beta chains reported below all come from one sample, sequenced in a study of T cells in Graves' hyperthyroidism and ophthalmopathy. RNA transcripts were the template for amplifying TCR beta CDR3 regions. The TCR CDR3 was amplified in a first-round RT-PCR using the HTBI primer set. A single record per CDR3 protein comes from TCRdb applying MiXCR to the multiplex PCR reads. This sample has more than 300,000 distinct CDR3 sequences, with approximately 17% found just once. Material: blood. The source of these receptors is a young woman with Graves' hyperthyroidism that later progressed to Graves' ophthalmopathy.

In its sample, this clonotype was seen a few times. The CDR3 reads CSAPNPSLLYEQYF. Written as DNA, the CDR3 is TGCAGTGCACCAAACCCCAGCCTATTATACGAGCAGTACTTC. The chain employs TRBV20-1 and TRBJ2-7; D ambiguous. With 6 bases removed from V and 4 bases from J, the gap between germline ends came to 19 bases. The CDR3 runs 14 residues. CDR1 DFQATT and CDR2 SNEGSKA come from the germline V gene (reference sequence).

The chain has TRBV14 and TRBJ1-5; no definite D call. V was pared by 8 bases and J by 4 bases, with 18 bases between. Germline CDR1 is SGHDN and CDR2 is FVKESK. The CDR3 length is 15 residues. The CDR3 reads CASLRRHRFNQPQHF. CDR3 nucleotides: TGTGCCAGCCTACGGAGGCATCGCTTTAATCAGCCCCAGCATTTT. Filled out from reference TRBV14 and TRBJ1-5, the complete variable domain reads EAGVTQFPSHSVIEKGQTVTLRCDPISGHDNLYWYRRVMGKEIKFLLHFVKESKQDESGMPNNRFLAERTGGTYSTLKVQPAELEDSGVYFCASLRRHRFNQPQHFGDGTRLSIL.

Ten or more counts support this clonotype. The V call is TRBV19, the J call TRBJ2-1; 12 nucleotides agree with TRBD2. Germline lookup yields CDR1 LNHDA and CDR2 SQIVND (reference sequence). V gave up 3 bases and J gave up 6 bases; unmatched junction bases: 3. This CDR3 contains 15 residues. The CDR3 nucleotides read TGTGCCAGTAGTATGTCTAGCGGGAGGGCCAATGAGCAGTTCTTC. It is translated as CASSMSSGRANEQFF.

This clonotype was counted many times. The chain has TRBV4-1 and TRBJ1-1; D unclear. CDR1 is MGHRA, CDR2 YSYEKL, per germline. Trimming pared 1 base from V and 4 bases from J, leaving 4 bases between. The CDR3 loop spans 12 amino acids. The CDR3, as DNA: TGCGCCAGCAGCCAAGGGTTCACTGAAGCTTTCTTT. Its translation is CASSQGFTEAFF.

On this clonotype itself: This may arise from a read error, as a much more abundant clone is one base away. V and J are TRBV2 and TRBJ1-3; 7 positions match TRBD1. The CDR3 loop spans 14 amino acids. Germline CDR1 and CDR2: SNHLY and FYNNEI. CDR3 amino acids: CASKDRASGNTTYF. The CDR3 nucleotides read TGTGCCAGCAAAGACAGGGCCTCTGGAAACACCACATATTTT.

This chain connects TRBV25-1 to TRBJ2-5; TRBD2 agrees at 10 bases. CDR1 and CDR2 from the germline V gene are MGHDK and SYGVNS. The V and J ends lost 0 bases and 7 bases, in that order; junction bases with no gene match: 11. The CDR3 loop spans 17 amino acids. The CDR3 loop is CASSEYPLAGASRTQYF. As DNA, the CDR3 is TGTGCCAGCAGTGAATATCCCCTAGCGGGGGCCTCCCGGACCCAGTACTTC.

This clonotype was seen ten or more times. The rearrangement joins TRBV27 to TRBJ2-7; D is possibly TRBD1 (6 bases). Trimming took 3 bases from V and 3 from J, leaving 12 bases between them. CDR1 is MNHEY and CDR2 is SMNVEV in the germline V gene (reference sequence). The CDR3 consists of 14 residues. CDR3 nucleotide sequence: TGTGCCAGCAGTTTCGGGACACAAATCTACGAGCAGTACTTC. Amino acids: CASSFGTQIYEQYF.

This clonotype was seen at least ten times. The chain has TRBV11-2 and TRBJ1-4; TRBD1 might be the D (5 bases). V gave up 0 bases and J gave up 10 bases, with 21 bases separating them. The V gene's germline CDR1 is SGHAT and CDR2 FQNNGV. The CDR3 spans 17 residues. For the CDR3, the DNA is TGTGCCAGCAGCTTAGATCAGGGCCTCGGTCGAATTGGAAAACTGTTTTTT. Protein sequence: CASSLDQGLGRIGKLFF.

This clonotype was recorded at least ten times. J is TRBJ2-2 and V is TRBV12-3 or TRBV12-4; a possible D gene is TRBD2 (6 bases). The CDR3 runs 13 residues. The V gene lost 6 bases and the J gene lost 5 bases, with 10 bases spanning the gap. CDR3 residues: CASRAGLTGELFF. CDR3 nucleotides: TGTGCCAGCAGAGCGGGTTTGACCGGGGAGCTGTTTTTT.

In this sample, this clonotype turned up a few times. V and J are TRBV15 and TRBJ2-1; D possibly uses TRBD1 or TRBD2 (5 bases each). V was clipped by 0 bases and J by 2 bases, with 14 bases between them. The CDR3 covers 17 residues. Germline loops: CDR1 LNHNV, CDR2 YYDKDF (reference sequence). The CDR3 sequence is CATSRDLSGTAYNEQFF. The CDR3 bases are TGTGCCACCAGCAGAGATCTGTCCGGGACGGCCTACAATGAGCAGTTCTTC.

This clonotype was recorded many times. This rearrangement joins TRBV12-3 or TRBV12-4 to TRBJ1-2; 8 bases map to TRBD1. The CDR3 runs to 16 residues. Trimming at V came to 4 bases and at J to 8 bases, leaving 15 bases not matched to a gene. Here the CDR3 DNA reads TGTGCCAGCAGTTCCTTAGCCGGACAGGGAGGAAAGGGCTACACCTTC. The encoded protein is CASSSLAGQGGKGYTF.

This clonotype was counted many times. The CDR3 here is CARDARGSYEQYF. DNA of the CDR3: TGTGCCAGAGATGCCCGAGGCAGCTACGAGCAGTACTTC. The rearrangement joins TRBV6-2 or TRBV6-3 to TRBJ2-7; D call uncertain. CDR3 length equals 13 residues. CDR1 is MNHEY and CDR2 is SVGEGT in the germline V gene. V shed 9 bases and J shed 3 bases, with 15 bases lying between them.

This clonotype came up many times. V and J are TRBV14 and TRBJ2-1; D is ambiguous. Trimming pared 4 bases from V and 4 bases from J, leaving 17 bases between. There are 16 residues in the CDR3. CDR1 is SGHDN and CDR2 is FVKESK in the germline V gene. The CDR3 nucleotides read TGTGCCAGCAGCCCGAGTATTCTAGATATATACAATGAGCAGTTCTTC. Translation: CASSPSILDIYNEQFF.

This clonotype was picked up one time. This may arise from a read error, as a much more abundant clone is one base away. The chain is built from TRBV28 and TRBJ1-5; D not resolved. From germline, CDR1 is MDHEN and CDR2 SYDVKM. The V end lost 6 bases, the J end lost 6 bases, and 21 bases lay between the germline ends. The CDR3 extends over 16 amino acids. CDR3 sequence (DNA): TGTGCCAGCAGCCTACGGACCCCTGAGAGAAGTCAGCCCCAGCATTTT. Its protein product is CASSLRTPERSQPQHF.

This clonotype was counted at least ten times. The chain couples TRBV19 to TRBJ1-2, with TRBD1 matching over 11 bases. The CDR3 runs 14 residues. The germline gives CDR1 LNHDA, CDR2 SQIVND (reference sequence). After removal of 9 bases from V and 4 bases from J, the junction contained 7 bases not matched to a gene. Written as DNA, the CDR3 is TGTGCCAGCGATCCGGGACAGGGGGTCTATGGCTACACCTTC. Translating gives CASDPGQGVYGYTF.

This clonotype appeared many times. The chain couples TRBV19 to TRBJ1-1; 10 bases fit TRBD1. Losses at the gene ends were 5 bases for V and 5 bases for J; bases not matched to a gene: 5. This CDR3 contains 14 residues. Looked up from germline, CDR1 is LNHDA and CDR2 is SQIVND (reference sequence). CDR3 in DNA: TGTGCCAGTAGTGTGACGGGACAGGGGACTGAAGCTTTCTTT. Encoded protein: CASSVTGQGTEAFF.

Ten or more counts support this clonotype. The DNA for the CDR3 is TGTGCCAGCAGCCAAGAATACGCGACATGGGGCACATTGGATACGCAGTATTTT. This translates into CASSQEYATWGTLDTQYF. The chain uses TRBV14 and TRBJ2-3; the D gene is possibly TRBD1 (5 bases). Per germline, CDR1 SGHDN and CDR2 FVKESK. The germline V and J ends were trimmed by 0 bases and 6 bases, with 22 bases remaining between them. This CDR3 has 18 amino acids.

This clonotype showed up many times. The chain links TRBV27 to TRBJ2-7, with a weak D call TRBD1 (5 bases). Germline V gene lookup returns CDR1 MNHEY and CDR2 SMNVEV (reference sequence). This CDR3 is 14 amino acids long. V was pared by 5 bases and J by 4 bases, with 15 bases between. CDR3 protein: CASSTRAGYYEQYF. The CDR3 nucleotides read TGTGCCAGCAGTACCCGGGCAGGGTATTACGAGCAGTACTTC.

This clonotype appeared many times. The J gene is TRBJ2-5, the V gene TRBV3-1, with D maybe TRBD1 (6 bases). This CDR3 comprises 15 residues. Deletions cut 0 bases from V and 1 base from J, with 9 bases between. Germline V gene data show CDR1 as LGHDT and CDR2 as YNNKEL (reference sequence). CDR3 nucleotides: TGTGCCAGCAGCCAAGAGTGGACAGCCCAAGAGACCCAGTACTTC. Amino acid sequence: CASSQEWTAQETQYF.

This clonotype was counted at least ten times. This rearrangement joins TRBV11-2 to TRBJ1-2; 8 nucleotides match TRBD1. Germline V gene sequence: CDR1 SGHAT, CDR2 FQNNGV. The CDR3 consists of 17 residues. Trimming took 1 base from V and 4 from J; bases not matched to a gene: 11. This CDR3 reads CASSLGAGGGFSYGYTF. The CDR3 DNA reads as TGTGCCAGCAGCTTAGGAGCAGGGGGCGGATTCTCCTATGGCTACACCTTC.

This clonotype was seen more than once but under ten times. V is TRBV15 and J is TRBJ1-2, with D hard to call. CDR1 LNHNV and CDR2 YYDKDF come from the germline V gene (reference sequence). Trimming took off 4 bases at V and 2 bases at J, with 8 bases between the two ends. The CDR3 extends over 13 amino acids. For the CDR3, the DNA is TGTGCCACCAGCAACCCCGGAAACTATGGCTACACCTTC. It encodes CATSNPGNYGYTF. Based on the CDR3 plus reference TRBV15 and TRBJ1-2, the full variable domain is DAMVIQNPRYQVTQFGKPVTLSCSQTLNHNVMYWYQQKSSQAPKLLFHYYDKDFNNEADTPDNFQSRRPNTSFCFLDIRSPGLGDTAMYLCATSNPGNYGYTFGSGTRLTVV.

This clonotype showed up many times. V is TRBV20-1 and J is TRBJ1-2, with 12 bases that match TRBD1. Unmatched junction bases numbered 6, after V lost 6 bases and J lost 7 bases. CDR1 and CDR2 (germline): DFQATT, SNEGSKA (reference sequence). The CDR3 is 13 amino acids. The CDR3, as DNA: TGCAGTGCCAGGGACAGGGGGCGAAGTGGCTACACCTTC. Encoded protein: CSARDRGRSGYTF.

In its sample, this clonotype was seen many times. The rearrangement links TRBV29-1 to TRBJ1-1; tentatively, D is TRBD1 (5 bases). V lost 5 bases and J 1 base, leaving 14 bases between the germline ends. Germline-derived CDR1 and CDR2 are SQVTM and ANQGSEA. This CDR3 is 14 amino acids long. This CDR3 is CSVWAGWANTEAFF. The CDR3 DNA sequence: TGCAGCGTTTGGGCAGGGTGGGCGAACACTGAAGCTTTCTTT.

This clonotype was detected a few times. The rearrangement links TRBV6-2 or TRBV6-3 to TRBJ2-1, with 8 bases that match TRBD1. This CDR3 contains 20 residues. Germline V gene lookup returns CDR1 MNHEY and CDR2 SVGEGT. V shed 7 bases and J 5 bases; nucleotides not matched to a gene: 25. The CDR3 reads CASTPIPDRVRDLTNNEQFF. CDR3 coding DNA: TGTGCCAGCACCCCCATACCGGACAGGGTTCGAGATTTAACTAACAATGAGCAGTTCTTC.

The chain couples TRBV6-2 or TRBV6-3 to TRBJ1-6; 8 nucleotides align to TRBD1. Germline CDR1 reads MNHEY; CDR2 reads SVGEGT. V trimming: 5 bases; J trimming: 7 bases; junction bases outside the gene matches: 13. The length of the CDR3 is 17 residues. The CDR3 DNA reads TGTGCCAGCAGTGATCCTACAGGGGGAGCGGTCAATTCACCCCTCCACTTT. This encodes CASSDPTGGAVNSPLHF.

The CDR3 bases are TGCGCCAGCAGCCCGTACGGGGCGGGAGCCACAGATACGCAGTATTTT. This gives the protein CASSPYGAGATDTQYF. The rearrangement links TRBV5-1 to TRBJ2-3, with 7 bases that match TRBD2. Germline CDR1 SGHRS, CDR2 YFSETQ. J lost 2 bases, V lost 4 bases, and 10 bases had no gene match. The CDR3 has 16 residues.

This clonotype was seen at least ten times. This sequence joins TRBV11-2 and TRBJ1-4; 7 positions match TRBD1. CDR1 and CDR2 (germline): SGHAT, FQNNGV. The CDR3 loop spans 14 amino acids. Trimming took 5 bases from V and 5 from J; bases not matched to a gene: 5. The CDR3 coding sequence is TGTGCCAGCAGCCAGGGACAGCAAAATGAAAAACTGTTTTTT. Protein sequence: CASSQGQQNEKLFF.

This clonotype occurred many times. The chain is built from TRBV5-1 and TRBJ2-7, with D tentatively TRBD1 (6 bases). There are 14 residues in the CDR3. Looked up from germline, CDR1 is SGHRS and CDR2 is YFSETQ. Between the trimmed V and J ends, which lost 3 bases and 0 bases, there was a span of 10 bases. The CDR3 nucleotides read TGCGCCAGCAGCTCCGCAGGGGACTCCTACGAGCAGTACTTC. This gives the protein CASSSAGDSYEQYF.